The 22 T cell receptor beta chains below were found in one sample sequenced in a study of patients and donors after allogeneic stem cell transplantation. TCRdb ran MiXCR on the RT-PCR reads and lists one entry per CDR3 protein. The sample lists 200,000 to 250,000 distinct CDR3 sequences, 11% to 15% occurring once. Sequencing was done on a sample of blood, either unsorted or a sorted T cell fraction (not recorded which). These receptors all stem from a human donor who was either an allogeneic HSCT recipient or a stem cell or donor lymphocyte infusion donor (not recorded which). It is not recorded whose cells these are; they may come from a transplant donor.

The chain employs TRBV5-1 and TRBJ2-1; possible D gene TRBD1, 6 bases. The CDR3 loop spans 14 amino acids. Germline loops: CDR1 SGHRS, CDR2 YFSETQ. V was clipped by 3 bases and J by 9 bases, with 16 bases between them. CDR3: CASSSLLQGSEQFF. The CDR3 DNA follows: TGCGCCAGCAGCTCCTTGCTACAGGGTTCTGAGCAGTTCTTC.

This clonotype was detected only a few times. The chain recombines TRBV11-2 with TRBJ1-2, with D unresolved. The CDR3 loop spans 18 amino acids. The germline gives CDR1 SGHAT, CDR2 FQNNGV. Trimming stripped 2 bases from V and 8 bases from J, with 27 bases between. This CDR3 is CASSLFPPGQTRWTGYTF. Here the CDR3 DNA reads TGTGCCAGCAGCTTATTCCCCCCCGGCCAGACCAGGTGGACGGGCTACACCTTC.

Only a few counts were recorded for this clonotype. The chain employs TRBV5-1 and TRBJ2-5; 11 nucleotides line up with TRBD2. V dropped 7 bases and J dropped 3; count of bases not matched to a gene: 5. CDR3 length: 14 amino acids. CDR1 SGHRS and CDR2 YFSETQ come from the germline V gene. The CDR3 region is CASRPGLAEETQYF. The CDR3 DNA sequence: TGCGCCAGCCGCCCGGGACTAGCGGAAGAGACCCAGTACTTC.

V is TRBV25-1 and J is TRBJ1-4; no reliable D call. Trimming pared 4 bases from V and 7 bases from J, leaving 10 bases between. There are 13 residues in the CDR3. Germline loops: CDR1 MGHDK, CDR2 SYGVNS. The DNA of the CDR3 is TGTGCCAGCAGTGTGTGGCGGGGTGAAAAACTGTTTTTT. Its translation: CASSVWRGEKLFF.

The chain couples TRBV7-2 to TRBJ1-6, with D hard to call. CDR1 and CDR2 (germline): SGHTA, FQGNSA. Deletions cut 1 base from V and 10 bases from J, with 5 bases between. The CDR3 extends over 12 amino acids. The DNA for the CDR3 is TGTGCCAGCAGCTTAGGAGGATCACCCCTCCACTTT. It yields the protein CASSLGGSPLHF. Full variable domain (missing parts from reference TRBV7-2 and TRBJ1-6): GAGVSQSPSNKVTEKGKDVELRCDPISGHTALYWYRQSLGQGLEFLIYFQGNSAPDKSGLPSDRFSAERTGGSVSTLTIQRTQQEDSAVYLCASSLGGSPLHFGNGTRLTVT.

In this sample, this clonotype turned up a few times. This chain connects TRBV2 to TRBJ2-6; D is undetermined. Trimming cost V 5 bases and J 1 base, with 9 bases left between them. Looked up from germline, CDR1 is SNHLY and CDR2 is FYNNEI. This CDR3 comprises 15 residues. CDR3 in amino acids: CASSNLGSGANVLTF. CDR3 DNA sequence: TGTGCCAGCAGTAATTTAGGTTCTGGGGCCAACGTCCTGACTTTC.

This clonotype was picked up many times. The rearrangement joins TRBV5-6 to TRBJ1-2; a possible D gene is TRBD1 (5 bases). Trimming stripped 10 bases from V and 0 bases from J, with 10 bases between. Germline V gene lookup returns CDR1 SGHDT and CDR2 YYEEEE. The CDR3 covers 12 residues. The CDR3 loop is CASQESNYGYTF. The CDR3 DNA is TGTGCCTCACAGGAATCTAACTATGGCTACACCTTC.

The chain combines TRBV7-9 with TRBJ2-5; D call uncertain. CDR1 SEHNR and CDR2 FQNEAQ come from the germline V gene (reference sequence). The CDR3 is 15 residues long. With 1 base removed from V and 0 bases from J, the gap between germline ends came to 9 bases. This CDR3 reads CASSLVASDQETQYF. CDR3 DNA sequence: TGTGCCAGCAGCTTAGTCGCGTCAGACCAAGAGACCCAGTACTTC.

This clonotype turned up a few times. The rearrangement links TRBV30 to TRBJ1-1, with 7 bases lining up with TRBD1. Germline assignment: CDR1 GTSNPN and CDR2 SVGIG (reference sequence). V trimming: 2 bases; J trimming: 6 bases; junction bases outside the gene matches: 6. The CDR3 is 13 amino acids. The CDR3 loop is CAWSPQGWAEAFF. CDR3 in DNA: TGTGCCTGGAGTCCACAGGGGTGGGCTGAAGCTTTCTTT.

This clonotype was recorded a few times. The chain has TRBV4-2 and TRBJ1-1; D gene uncertain. The CDR3 contains 14 residues. Trimming cost V 1 base and J 3 bases, with 9 bases left between them. From germline, CDR1 is LGHNA and CDR2 YNFKEQ. The DNA for the CDR3 is TGTGCCAGCAGCCAAGTAGGACTGTACACTGAAGCTTTCTTT. Its translation: CASSQVGLYTEAFF.

The chain has TRBV7-2 and TRBJ1-5; maybe TRBD1 (6 bases). Germline V CDR1 and CDR2: SGHTA, FQGNSA. V gave up 7 bases and J gave up 1 base, with 17 bases separating them. This CDR3 has 16 amino acids. CDR3 sequence (DNA): TGTGCCAGCATCCCTGGGGGGCAGACAAGCAATCAGCCCCAGCATTTT. It codes for CASIPGGQTSNQPQHF.

This clonotype was recorded a few times. The chain couples TRBV18 to TRBJ2-1; no clear D gene. Trimming pared 4 bases from V and 7 bases from J, leaving 8 bases between. The CDR3 totals 12 residues. From germline, CDR1 is KGHSH and CDR2 LQKENI. The CDR3 sequence: CASSLNANEQFF. DNA of the CDR3: TGTGCCAGCTCACTCAACGCGAATGAGCAGTTCTTC.

This clonotype has only a few counts. V is TRBV4-2 and J is TRBJ2-3, with D unclear. With 5 bases removed from V and 4 bases from J, the gap between germline ends came to 13 bases. Per the germline V gene, CDR1 is LGHNA and CDR2 is YNFKEQ. There are 14 residues in the CDR3. The CDR3 DNA follows: TGTGCCAGCAGCAGAAAGGAGTTCGCAGATACGCAGTATTTT. Translation: CASSRKEFADTQYF.

This clonotype came up many times. The chain joins TRBV7-9 to TRBJ1-3; a possible D gene is TRBD1 (6 bases). From germline, CDR1 is SEHNR and CDR2 FQNEAQ (reference sequence). The CDR3 has 15 amino acids. The V end was cut by 8 bases, the J end by 3 bases, with 17 bases between. CDR3: CASQGSYRDGNTIYF. DNA for the CDR3: TGTGCCAGCCAGGGAAGCTACAGGGATGGAAACACCATATATTTT. Looking up the rest from reference TRBV7-9 and TRBJ1-3 gives the full variable domain: DTGVSQNPRHKITKRGQNVTFRCDPISEHNRLYWYRQTLGQGPEFLTYFQNEAQLEKSRLLSDRFSAERPKGSFSTLEIQRTEQGDSAMYLCASQGSYRDGNTIYFGEGSWLTVV.

The chain's CDR3 is CASSPGTRPHNEQFF. In DNA, the CDR3 is TGTGCCAGCAGCCCCGGGACTAGACCCCACAATGAGCAGTTCTTC. The rearrangement uses TRBV5-4 and TRBJ2-1; 8 bases are shared with TRBD2. Per germline, CDR1 SGHNT and CDR2 YYREEE (reference sequence). Unmatched junction bases numbered 8, after V lost 4 bases and J lost 5 bases. This CDR3 region has 15 residues.

The chain combines TRBV29-1 with TRBJ1-2, with D hard to call. This CDR3 region has 12 residues. CDR1 is SQVTM, CDR2 ANQGSEA, per germline. The germline V and J ends were trimmed by 3 bases and 8 bases, with 13 bases remaining between them. The CDR3: CSVDLGPFGYTF. For the CDR3, the DNA is TGCAGCGTTGACCTCGGCCCGTTCGGCTACACCTTC.

This clonotype was found many times. The chain links TRBV24-1 to TRBJ2-1; 8 nucleotides line up with TRBD2. The CDR3 has 15 amino acids. Germline V gene lookup returns CDR1 KGHDR and CDR2 SFDVKD. V gave up 6 bases and J gave up 7 bases; unmatched junction bases: 10. The DNA of the CDR3 is TGTGCCACCAGTCTCCTCGGGGGGGCCGGAAATGAGCAGTTCTTC. This codes for CATSLLGGAGNEQFF.

This clonotype was counted at least ten times. This rearrangement joins TRBV5-1 to TRBJ1-2; no clear D. This CDR3 spans 14 amino acids. Per germline, CDR1 SGHRS and CDR2 YFSETQ. V was clipped by 4 bases and J by 3 bases, with 13 bases between them. The CDR3 loop reads CASSPNSRYYGYTF. In DNA, the CDR3 is TGCGCCAGCAGCCCGAACTCACGATACTATGGCTACACCTTC.

In this sample, this clonotype turned up many times. The genes are TRBV20-1 and TRBJ2-1; 9 bases map to TRBD2. This CDR3 has 16 amino acids. From germline, CDR1 is DFQATT and CDR2 SNEGSKA (reference sequence). V dropped 2 bases and J dropped 2; count of bases not matched to a gene: 7. CDR3 bases: TGCAGTGCTAGACTTCCCCTAGCGGGGCCCTACAATGAGCAGTTCTTC. Protein: CSARLPLAGPYNEQFF.

CDR3 residues: CASSGGQGATTEAFF. In nucleotides, the CDR3 is TGTGCCAGTAGCGGAGGACAGGGGGCCACCACTGAAGCTTTCTTT. The chain couples TRBV6-2 or TRBV6-3 to TRBJ1-1; 11 positions agree with TRBD1. Germline V gene lookup returns CDR1 MNHEY and CDR2 SVGEGT. The CDR3 totals 15 residues. V was clipped by 9 bases and J by 4 bases; unmatched bases: 10.

Only a few counts were recorded for this clonotype. V usage is TRBV28 and J usage is TRBJ1-2; no firm D call. The CDR3 is 12 residues long. The V end was cut by 7 bases, the J end by 2 bases, with 8 bases between. CDR1 is MDHEN and CDR2 is SYDVKM in the germline V gene. CDR3 sequence: CASTRTNYGYTF. DNA for the CDR3: TGTGCCAGCACGCGGACCAACTATGGCTACACCTTC.

In its sample, this clonotype was seen many times. The genes are TRBV12-3 or TRBV12-4 and TRBJ2-1; 7 nucleotides agree with TRBD1. There are 15 residues in the CDR3. The trim removed 10 bases at V and 7 bases at J, leaving 16 bases unmatched. The CDR3 bases are TGTGCCACCTCCACGCGGACAGGCGGAAGGAATGAGCAGTTCTTC. It is translated as CATSTRTGGRNEQFF.